Included here is one TCR beta chain sequence, with context. Sequencing was performed with immunoSEQ multiplex PCR; in TCRdb, only in-frame clones are kept and a portion is missing. The table records 65,000 to 70,000 clones, roughly four fifths of them present only once. The data stem from a study of OX40 agonist ivuxolimab in advanced cancers. Study-wide background: Two cutaneous melanoma patients and one hepatocellular carcinoma patient, three in all, had partial responses.

The receptor was derived from an adult with an advanced solid tumor such as melanoma, head and neck, liver or kidney cancer. The sample was CD4+ or CD8+ T cells sorted from blood, taken in a trial of the OX40 agonist ivuxolimab.

The CDR3 DNA reads TGCGCCAGCAGCTTGGGTGGGACTACTAATGAAAAACTGTTTTTT. Translation: CASSLGGTTNEKLFF. The chain couples TRBV5-1 to TRBJ1-4, with a tentative D call TRBD1 (5 bases). Trimming stripped 0 bases from V and 2 bases from J, with 8 bases between. CDR1 SGHRS and CDR2 YFSETQ come from the germline V gene. This CDR3 contains 15 residues.